This TCR beta chain derives from a study of T cells in Graves' hyperthyroidism and ophthalmopathy. Between the trimmed V and J ends, which lost 0 bases and 5 bases, there was a span of 8 bases. The CDR3 spans 13 residues. Germline V CDR1 and CDR2: SGDLS, YYNGEE. This clonotype was counted between two and nine times. Authors of the study amplified TCR beta CDR3 regions from RNA transcripts. TCR CDR3 underwent first-round RT-PCR with the HTBI primer set. MiXCR, run by TCRdb on the multiplex PCR reads, gives a single entry per CDR3 protein. The sample includes approximately 720,000 distinct CDR3 sequences, 18% of them seen just once. The diagnoses drew upon clinical symptoms, serum thyroxine and TRAb, thyroid ultrasound and orbital computed tomography.

Sequencing input: blood. The origin of this receptor is a woman aged 45-65 years with Graves' hyperthyroidism that later progressed to Graves' ophthalmopathy. The genes are TRBV9 and TRBJ1-1; the D is unclear. The CDR3 nucleotides read TGTGCCAGCAGCGTAGCATTAAGGACTGAAGCTTTCTTT. This translates into CASSVALRTEAFF.